This section outlines one T cell receptor (beta chain) sequence together with its context. Its antigen remains unknown. Treatment given: some 20 received Ad26.COV2.S at low or high dose, single or two shots; 5 received placebo; per-sample allocation not given. Specimens were obtained on day 63 following the first vaccine or placebo injection. Clones were read by immunoSEQ multiplex PCR, and TCRdb kept only the in-frame ones, dropping some. The sample lists 300,000 to 350,000 clones, roughly 89% seen once, with approximately 4.5% in the top ten. The data were obtained in a study of Ad26.COV2.S vaccination and SARS-CoV-2 variants. Study-wide findings and caveats: Non-spike TCR breadth did not differ much between vaccine and placebo recipients.

V dropped 6 bases and J dropped 3; count of bases not matched to a gene: 10. Germline loops: CDR1 MNHEY, CDR2 SVGEGT. CDR3 size: 17 residues. The chain employs TRBV6-2 or TRBV6-3 and TRBJ2-6; 8 bases line up with TRBD1. The source of this sequence is a person aged 18 to 59 who received the Ad26.COV2.S COVID-19 vaccine or a placebo. Sequencing was performed on peripheral blood, taken in a trial of Ad26.COV2.S vaccine versus placebo. The CDR3 reads CASSSLPGGFGANVLTF. The CDR3 nucleotides read TGTGCCAGCAGCTCACTTCCAGGGGGCTTTGGGGCCAACGTCCTGACTTTC.